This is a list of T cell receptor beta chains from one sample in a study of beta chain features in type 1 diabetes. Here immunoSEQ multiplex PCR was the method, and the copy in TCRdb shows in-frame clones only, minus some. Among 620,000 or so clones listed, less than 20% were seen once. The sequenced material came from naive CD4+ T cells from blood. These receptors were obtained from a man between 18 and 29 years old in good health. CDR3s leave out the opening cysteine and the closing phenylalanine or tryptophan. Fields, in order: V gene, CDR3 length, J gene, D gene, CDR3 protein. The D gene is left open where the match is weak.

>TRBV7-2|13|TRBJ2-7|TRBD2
ASSLVTTSGYEQY
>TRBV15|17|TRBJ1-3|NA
ATSREEGTEARRGNTIY
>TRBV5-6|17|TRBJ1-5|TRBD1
ASSLSGVLGGRGLQPQH
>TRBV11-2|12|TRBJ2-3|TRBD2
ASSLGLAGGMQY
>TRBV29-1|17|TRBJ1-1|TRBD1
SVLRTGTGGRPANTEAF
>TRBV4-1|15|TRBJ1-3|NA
ASSQDLGRGTGNTIY
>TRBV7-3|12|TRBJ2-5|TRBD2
ASSLGAGEETQY
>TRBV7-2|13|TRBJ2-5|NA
ASSAVPGGVETQY
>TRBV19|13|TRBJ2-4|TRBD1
ASSPTKGQGSGQY
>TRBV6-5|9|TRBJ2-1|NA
ASSRREEQF
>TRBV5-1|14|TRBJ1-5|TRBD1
ASSPFGQGPNQPQH
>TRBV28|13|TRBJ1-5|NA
ASSSPSGSNQPQH
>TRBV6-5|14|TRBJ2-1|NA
ASSSQGRGRGNEQF
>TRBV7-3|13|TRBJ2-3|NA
ASSPGQGNTDTQY
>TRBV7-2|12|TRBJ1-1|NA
ASSLGTSNTEAF
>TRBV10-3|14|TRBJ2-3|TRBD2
AISEAGGQSTDTQY
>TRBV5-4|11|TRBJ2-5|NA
ASSPLGRETQY
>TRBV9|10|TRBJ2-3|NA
ASSVGADTQY
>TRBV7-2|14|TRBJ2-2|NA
ASSLEVRSNTGELF
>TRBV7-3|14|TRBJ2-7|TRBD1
ASSLTAGQGAYEQY
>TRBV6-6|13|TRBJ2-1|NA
ASSYGGADYNEQF
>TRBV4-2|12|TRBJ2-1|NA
ASSQDGLGAEQF
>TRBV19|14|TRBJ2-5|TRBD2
ASSDPGLAGPETQY
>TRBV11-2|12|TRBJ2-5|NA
ASSPTVSGETQY
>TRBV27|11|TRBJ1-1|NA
ASGRAGMAEAF
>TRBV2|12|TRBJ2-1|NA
ASSRTAFYNEQF
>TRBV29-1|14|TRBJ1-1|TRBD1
SVAKRGQGARTEAF
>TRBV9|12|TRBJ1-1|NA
ASSVGPGATEAF
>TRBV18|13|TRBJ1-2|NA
ASSSTLQGHYGYT
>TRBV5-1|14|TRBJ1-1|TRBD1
ASSLASTGENTEAF
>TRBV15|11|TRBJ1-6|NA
ATSRGYNSPLH
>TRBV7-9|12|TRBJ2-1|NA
ASRRGEKYNEQF
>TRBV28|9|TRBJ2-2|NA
ASSLRGELF
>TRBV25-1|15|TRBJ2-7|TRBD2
ASSETSGRKMAYEQY
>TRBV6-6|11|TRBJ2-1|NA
ASSYSMWGEQF
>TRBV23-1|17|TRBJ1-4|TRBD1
ASSPHRDRGSDEYEKLF
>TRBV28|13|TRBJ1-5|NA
ASFPPSLGNQPQH
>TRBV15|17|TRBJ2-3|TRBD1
ATSRDRLTGDINTDTQY
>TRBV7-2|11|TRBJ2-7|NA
ASTLGRAYEQY
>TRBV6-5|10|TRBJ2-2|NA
ASSQDTGELF
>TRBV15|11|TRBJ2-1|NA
ATSRAGFGEQF
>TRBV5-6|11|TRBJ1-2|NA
ASSSDSPSGYT
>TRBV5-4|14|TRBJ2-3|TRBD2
ASSDRSGSLTDTQY
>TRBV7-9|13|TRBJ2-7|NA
ASSRTVAPSYEQY
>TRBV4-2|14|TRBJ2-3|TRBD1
ASSLGQGETTDTQY
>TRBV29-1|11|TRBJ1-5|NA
SALRDKNQPQH
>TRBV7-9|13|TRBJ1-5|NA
ASSLVEGNLQPQH
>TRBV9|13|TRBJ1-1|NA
ASSPQRGMNTEAF
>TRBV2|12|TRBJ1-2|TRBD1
ASSQTGNNYGYT
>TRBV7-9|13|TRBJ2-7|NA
ASSLLAFSSYEQY
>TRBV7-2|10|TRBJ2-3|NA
ASSPGGNTQY
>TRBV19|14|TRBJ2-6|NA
ASRSGGSSGANVLT
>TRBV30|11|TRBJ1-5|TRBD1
ALSGTVNQPQH
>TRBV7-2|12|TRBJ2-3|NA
ASSFVGASDTQY
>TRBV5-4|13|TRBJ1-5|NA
ASSLGGSPNQPQH
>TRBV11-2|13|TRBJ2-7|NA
ASSRQTGGYYEQY
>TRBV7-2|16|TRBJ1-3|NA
ASSPPGGRTFTGNTIY